The source of this T cell receptor (beta chain) is a study of cytomegalovirus exposure and HLA in healthy donors. General study results and limits: The study put some 150 TCR beta chains on its list as cytomegalovirus-associated. The authors excluded some V segments, including TRBV6-2 and TRBV6-3, as indistinguishable. It has been reported that TCR beta sequences accurately predicted the HLA-A and HLA-B alleles of most subjects.

Concerning this clone itself: Its antigen is currently unknown.

The PCR used 60 Vbeta and 13 Jbeta primers. Some clones are missing from TCRdb's copy, which holds only in-frame ones; the method was immunoSEQ multiplex PCR. Of some 110,000 clones in the sample, around 80% were seen once. The length of the CDR3 is 15 residues. Per the germline V gene, CDR1 is MGHRA and CDR2 is YSYEKL. V lost 1 base, J lost 4 bases, and 6 bases stayed unmatched. The rearrangement joins TRBV4-1 to TRBJ1-2, with TRBD1 matching over 7 bases. The specimen was PBMCs. The sequence was collected from a woman in her forties or fifties in good health and CMV-seropositive. The CDR3 spells CASSQAGGSTYGYTF. CDR3 sequence (DNA): TGCGCCAGCAGCCAAGCAGGGGGGTCTACCTATGGCTACACCTTC.